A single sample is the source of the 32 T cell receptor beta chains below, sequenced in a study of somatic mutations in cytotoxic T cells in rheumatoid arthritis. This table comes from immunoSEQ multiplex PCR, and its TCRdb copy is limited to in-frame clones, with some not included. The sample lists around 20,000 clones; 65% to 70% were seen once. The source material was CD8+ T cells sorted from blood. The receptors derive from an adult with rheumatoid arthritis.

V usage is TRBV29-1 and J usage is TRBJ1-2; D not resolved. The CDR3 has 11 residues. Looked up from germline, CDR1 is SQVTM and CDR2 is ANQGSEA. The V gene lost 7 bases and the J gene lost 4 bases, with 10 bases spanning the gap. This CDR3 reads CSAEAGYGYTF. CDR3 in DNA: TGCAGCGCAGAGGCAGGCTATGGCTACACCTTC.

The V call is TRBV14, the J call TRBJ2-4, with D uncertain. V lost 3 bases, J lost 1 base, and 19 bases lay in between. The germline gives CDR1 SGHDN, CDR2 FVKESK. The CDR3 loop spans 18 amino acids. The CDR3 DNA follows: TGTGCCAGCAGCCACAGCGTCGGTTCTTCGAGGGCCAAAAACATTCAGTACTTC. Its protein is CASSHSVGSSRAKNIQYF. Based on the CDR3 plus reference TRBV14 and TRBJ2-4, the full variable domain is EAGVTQFPSHSVIEKGQTVTLRCDPISGHDNLYWYRRVMGKEIKFLLHFVKESKQDESGMPNNRFLAERTGGTYSTLKVQPAELEDSGVYFCASSHSVGSSRAKNIQYFGAGTRLSVL.

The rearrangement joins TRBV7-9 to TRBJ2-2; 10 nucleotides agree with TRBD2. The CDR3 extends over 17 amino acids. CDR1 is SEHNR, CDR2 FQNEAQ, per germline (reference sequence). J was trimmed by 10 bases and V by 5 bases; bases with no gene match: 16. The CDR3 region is CASSPSGLAGDAVELFF. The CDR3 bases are TGTGCCAGCAGCCCAAGTGGCCTAGCGGGAGATGCTGTGGAGCTGTTTTTT.

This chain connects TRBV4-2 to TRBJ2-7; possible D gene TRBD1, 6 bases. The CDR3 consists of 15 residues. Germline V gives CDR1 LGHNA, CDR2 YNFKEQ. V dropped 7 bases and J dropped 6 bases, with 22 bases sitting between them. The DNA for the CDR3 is TGTGCCAGCAACCGAGACACTAAGACAGGTCGCGAGCAGTACTTC. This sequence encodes CASNRDTKTGREQYF.

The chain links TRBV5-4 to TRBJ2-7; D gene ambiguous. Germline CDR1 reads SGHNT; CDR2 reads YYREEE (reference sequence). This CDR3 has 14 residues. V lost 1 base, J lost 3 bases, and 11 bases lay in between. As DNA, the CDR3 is TGTGCCAGCAGCTTGTCAAGGGAAAACTACGAGCAGTACTTC. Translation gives CASSLSRENYEQYF.

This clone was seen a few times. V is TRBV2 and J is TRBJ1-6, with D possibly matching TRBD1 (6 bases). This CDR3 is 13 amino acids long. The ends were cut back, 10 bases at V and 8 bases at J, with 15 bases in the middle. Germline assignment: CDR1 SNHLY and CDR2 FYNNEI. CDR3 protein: CANPGTPDSPLHF. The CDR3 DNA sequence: TGTGCCAACCCAGGGACACCTGATTCACCCCTCCACTTT. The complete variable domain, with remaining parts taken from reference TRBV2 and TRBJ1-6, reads EPEVTQTPSHQVTQMGQEVILRCVPISNHLYFYWYRQILGQKVEFLVSFYNNEISEKSEIFDDQFSVERPDGSNFTLKIRSTKLEDSAMYFCANPGTPDSPLHFGNGTRLTVT.

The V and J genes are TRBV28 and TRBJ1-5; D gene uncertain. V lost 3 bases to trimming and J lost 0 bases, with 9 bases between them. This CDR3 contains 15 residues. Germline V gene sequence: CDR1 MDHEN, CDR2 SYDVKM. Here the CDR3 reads CASSFGGSSNQPQHF. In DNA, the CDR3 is TGTGCCAGCAGTTTCGGAGGGTCTAGCAATCAGCCCCAGCATTTT.

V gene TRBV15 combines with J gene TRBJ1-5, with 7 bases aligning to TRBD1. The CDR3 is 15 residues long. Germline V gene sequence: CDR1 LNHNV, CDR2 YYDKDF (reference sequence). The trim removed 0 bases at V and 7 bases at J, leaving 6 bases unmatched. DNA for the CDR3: TGTGCCACCAGCAGAGAAGACAGGGCTCGACAGCCCCAGCATTTT. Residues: CATSREDRARQPQHF.

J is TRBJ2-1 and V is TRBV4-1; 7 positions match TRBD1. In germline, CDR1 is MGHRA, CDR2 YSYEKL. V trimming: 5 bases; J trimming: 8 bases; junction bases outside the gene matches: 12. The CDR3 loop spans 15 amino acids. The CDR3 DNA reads TGCGCCAGCAGCTCTCCTTCGACAGGGAACGATGAGCAGTTCTTC. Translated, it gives CASSSPSTGNDEQFF.

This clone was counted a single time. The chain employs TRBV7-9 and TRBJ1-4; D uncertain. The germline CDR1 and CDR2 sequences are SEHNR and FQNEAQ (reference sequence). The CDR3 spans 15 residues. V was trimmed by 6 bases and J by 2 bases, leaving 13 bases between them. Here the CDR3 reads CASSLSGSTNEKLFF. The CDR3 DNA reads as TGTGCCAGCAGTCTTTCAGGTTCCACTAATGAAAAACTGTTTTTT.

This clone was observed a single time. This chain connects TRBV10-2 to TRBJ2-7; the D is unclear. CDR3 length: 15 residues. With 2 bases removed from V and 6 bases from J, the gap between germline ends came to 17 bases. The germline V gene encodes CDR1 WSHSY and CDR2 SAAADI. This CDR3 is CASSELAGLQGEQYF. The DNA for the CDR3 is TGCGCCAGCAGTGAGCTTGCAGGCCTTCAAGGCGAGCAGTACTTC.

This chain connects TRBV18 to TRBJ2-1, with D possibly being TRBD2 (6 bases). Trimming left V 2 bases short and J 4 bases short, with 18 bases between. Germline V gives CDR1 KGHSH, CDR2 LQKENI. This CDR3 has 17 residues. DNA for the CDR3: TGTGCCAGCTCACCAGTAAAAACTAGCACTCTTTACAATGAGCAGTTCTTC. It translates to CASSPVKTSTLYNEQFF.

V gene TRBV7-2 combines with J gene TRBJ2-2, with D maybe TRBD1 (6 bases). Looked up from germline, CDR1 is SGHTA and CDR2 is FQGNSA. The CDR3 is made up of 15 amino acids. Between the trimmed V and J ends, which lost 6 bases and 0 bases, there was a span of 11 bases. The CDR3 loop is CASSFRGTNTGELFF. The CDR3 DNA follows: TGTGCCAGCAGTTTTAGGGGGACGAACACCGGGGAGCTGTTTTTT.

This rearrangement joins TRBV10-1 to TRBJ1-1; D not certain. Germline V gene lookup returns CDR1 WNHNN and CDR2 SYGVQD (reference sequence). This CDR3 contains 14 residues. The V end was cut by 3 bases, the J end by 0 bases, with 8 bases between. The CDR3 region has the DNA TGCGCCAGCAGTGAAAGGGTAATGAACACTGAAGCTTTCTTT. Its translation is CASSERVMNTEAFF.

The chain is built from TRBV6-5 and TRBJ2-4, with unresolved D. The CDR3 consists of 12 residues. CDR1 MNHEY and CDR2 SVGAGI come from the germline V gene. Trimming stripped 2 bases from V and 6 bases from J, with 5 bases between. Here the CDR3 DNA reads TGTGCCAGCAGTTACGAAGGAAACATTCAGTACTTC. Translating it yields CASSYEGNIQYF.

The CDR3 DNA reads as TGTGCCACCAGCCTGGGGCCGGACGGAGCTTTCTTT. It codes for CATSLGPDGAFF. The genes are TRBV15 and TRBJ1-1; D might be TRBD1 (5 bases). Germline V lookup: CDR1 LNHNV, CDR2 YYDKDF (reference sequence). The CDR3 length is 12 residues. V was cut by 5 bases and J by 10 bases, with 14 bases left in between.

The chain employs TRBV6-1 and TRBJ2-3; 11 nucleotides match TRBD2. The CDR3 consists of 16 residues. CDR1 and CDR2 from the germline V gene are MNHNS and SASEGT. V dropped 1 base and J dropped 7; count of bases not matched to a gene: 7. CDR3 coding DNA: TGTGCCAGCAGTGAAGGCCCGGGACTAGCGGTGTATACGCAGTATTTT. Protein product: CASSEGPGLAVYTQYF.

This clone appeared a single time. The CDR3 spells CASSIGEEAGELFF. Written as DNA, the CDR3 is TGTGCCAGTAGTATAGGAGAAGAGGCCGGGGAGCTGTTTTTT. The V and J genes are TRBV19 and TRBJ2-2; D not resolved. Germline V gives CDR1 LNHDA, CDR2 SQIVND (reference sequence). The CDR3 is 14 amino acids. V was trimmed by 1 base and J by 6 bases, leaving 9 bases between them.

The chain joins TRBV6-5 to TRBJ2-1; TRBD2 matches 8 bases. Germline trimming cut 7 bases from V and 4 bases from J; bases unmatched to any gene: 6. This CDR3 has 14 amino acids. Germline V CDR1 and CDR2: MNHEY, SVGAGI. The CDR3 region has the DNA TGTGCCAGCACCCCAGCGGGGGCGTACAATGAGCAGTTCTTC. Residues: CASTPAGAYNEQFF.

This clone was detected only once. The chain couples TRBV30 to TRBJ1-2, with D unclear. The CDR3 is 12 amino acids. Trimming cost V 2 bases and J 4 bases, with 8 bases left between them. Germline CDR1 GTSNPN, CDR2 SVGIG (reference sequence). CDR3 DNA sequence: TGTGCCTGGAGTTCTGGTGGCTATGGCTACACCTTC. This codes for CAWSSGGYGYTF.

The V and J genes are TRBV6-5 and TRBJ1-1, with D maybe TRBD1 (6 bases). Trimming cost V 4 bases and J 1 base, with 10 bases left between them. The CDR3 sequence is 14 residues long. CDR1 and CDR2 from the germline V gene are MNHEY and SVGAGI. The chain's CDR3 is CASSSQGWNTEAFF. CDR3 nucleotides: TGTGCCAGCAGTTCCCAGGGGTGGAACACTGAAGCTTTCTTT.

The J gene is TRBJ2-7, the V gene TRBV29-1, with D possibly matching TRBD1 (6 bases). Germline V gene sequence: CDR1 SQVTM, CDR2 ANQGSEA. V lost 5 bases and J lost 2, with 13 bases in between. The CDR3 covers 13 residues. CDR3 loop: CSVFSGDTYEQYF. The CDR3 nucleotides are TGCAGCGTTTTTTCAGGGGATACCTACGAGCAGTACTTC.

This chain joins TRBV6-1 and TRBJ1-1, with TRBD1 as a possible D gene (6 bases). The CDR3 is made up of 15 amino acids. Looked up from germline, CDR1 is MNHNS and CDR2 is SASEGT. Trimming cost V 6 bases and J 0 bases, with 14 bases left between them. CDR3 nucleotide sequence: TGTGCCAGCAGAGAACAGGGTGGGGTGAACACTGAAGCTTTCTTT. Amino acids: CASREQGGVNTEAFF.

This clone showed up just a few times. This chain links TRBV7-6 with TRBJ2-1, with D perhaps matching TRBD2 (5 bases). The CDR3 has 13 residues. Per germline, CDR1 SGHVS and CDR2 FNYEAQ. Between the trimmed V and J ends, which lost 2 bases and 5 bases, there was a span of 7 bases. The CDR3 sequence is CASSLTGNNEQFF. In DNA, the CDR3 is TGTGCCAGCAGCTTAACGGGAAACAATGAGCAGTTCTTC.

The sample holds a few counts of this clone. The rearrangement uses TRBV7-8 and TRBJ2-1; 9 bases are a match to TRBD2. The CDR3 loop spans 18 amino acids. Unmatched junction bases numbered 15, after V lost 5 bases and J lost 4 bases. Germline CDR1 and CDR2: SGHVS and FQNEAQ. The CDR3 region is CASSDSSNLAGDYNEQFF. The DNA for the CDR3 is TGTGCCAGCAGCGACTCCTCAAACTTAGCGGGGGATTACAATGAGCAGTTCTTC.

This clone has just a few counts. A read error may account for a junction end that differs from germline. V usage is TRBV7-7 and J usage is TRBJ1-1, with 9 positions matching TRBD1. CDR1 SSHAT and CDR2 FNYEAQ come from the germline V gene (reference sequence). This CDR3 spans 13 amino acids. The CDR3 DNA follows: TGTGCTAGCAGCGCTGGACAGGGGAACGAAGCTTTCTTT. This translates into CASSAGQGNEAFF.

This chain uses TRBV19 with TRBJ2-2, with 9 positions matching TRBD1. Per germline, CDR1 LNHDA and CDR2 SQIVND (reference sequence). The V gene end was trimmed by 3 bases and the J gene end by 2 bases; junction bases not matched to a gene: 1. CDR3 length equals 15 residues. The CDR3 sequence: CASSMGQGNTGELFF. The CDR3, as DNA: TGTGCCAGTAGTATGGGACAGGGAAACACCGGGGAGCTGTTTTTT.

For the CDR3, the DNA is TGTGCCTGCGAGAGGGGGGGCACTGAAGCTTTCTTT. Translating gives CACERGGTEAFF. The chain has TRBV6-1 and TRBJ1-1; possibly TRBD1 for D (6 bases). Germline CDR1 reads MNHNS; CDR2 reads SASEGT. The CDR3 has 12 residues. V was clipped by 11 bases and J by 4 bases, with 14 bases between them.

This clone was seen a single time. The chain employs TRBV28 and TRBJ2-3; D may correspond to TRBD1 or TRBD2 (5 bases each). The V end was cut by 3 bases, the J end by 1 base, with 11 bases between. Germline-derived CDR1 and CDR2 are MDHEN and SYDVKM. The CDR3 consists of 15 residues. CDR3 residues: CASSLTAAGTDTQYF. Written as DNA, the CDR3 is TGTGCCAGCAGTTTGACAGCGGCGGGCACAGATACGCAGTATTTT.

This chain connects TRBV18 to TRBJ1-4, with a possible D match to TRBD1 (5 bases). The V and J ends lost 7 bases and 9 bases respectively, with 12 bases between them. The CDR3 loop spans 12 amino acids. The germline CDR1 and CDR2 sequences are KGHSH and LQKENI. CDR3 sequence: CASFGTPQKLFF. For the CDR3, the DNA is TGTGCCAGCTTCGGGACCCCACAAAAACTGTTTTTT.

In nucleotides, the CDR3 is TGTGCCTGGAGTGTAGGACAGAACACTGAAGCTTTCTTT. Amino acid sequence: CAWSVGQNTEAFF. The chain has TRBV30 and TRBJ1-1, with TRBD1 as a possible D gene (5 bases). The CDR3 covers 13 residues. Per germline, CDR1 GTSNPN and CDR2 SVGIG (reference sequence). V dropped 0 bases and J dropped 1 base, with 6 bases sitting between them. The full variable domain, with the rest looked up from reference TRBV30 and TRBJ1-1, is SQTIHQWPATLVQPVGSPLSLECTVEGTSNPNLYWYRQAAGRGLQLLFYSVGIGQISSEVPQNLSASRPQDRQFILSSKKLLLSDSGFYLCAWSVGQNTEAFFGQGTRLTVV.

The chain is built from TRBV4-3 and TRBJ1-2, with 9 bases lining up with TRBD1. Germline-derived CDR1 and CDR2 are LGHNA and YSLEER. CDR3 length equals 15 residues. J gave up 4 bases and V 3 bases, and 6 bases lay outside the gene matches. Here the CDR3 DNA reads TGCGCCAGCAGCCATACAGGGGGCGCAGGCTATGGCTACACCTTC. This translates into CASSHTGGAGYGYTF.